The 27 T cell receptor beta chains below all came from one sample that was sequenced in a study of T cells after yellow fever vaccination. In TCRdb, the 5' RACE reads were re-called with MiXCR into one record per CDR3 protein. The data show 100,000 to 150,000 distinct CDR3 sequences, with 8.9% seen just once and 40% held by the top ten. This specimen was CD8+ T cells sorted from PBMCs, taken on the day of the yellow fever booster vaccination. These receptors were taken from a man in his late teens or twenties who received the YFV17D yellow fever vaccine.

The chain's CDR3 is CASSIGLAGLAYEQYF. For the CDR3, the DNA is TGTGCCAGTAGTATTGGCCTAGCGGGACTCGCCTACGAGCAGTACTTC. The chain recombines TRBV19 with TRBJ2-7; 9 positions agree with TRBD2. CDR3 size: 16 residues. With V trimmed by 3 bases and J by 2 bases, 8 bases remained unmatched. Germline V CDR1 and CDR2: LNHDA, SQIVND (reference sequence).

Only a few counts were recorded for this clonotype. The chain recombines TRBV7-2 with TRBJ2-2; 8 bases line up with TRBD1. The J segment lost 3 bases and the V segment lost 8 bases, leaving 8 bases of the junction unmatched. The CDR3 sequence is 15 residues long. In germline, CDR1 is SGHTA, CDR2 FQGNSA. The CDR3 region is CASSDRGPYTGELFF. CDR3 sequence (DNA): TGTGCCAGCTCCGACAGGGGCCCCTACACCGGGGAGCTGTTTTTT.

This clonotype has at least ten counts. The chain joins TRBV4-1 to TRBJ2-7, with D uncertain. Germline values: CDR1 MGHRA, CDR2 YSYEKL. The V end was cut by 0 bases, the J end by 2 bases, with 8 bases between. The CDR3 covers 14 residues. The CDR3 sequence: CASSQEITTYEQYF. The CDR3 bases are TGCGCCAGCAGCCAAGAAATAACAACCTACGAGCAGTACTTC.

The chain has TRBV28 and TRBJ2-3, with 9 positions matching TRBD2. Trimming at V came to 5 bases and at J to 5 bases, leaving 11 bases not matched to a gene. The V gene's germline CDR1 is MDHEN and CDR2 SYDVKM. The CDR3 consists of 16 residues. Here the CDR3 DNA reads TGTGCCAGCAGTCCCGACCTCGCGGGGGGGCAAGATACGCAGTATTTT. It is translated as CASSPDLAGGQDTQYF.

The genes are TRBV7-6 and TRBJ1-5, with D hard to call. V lost 5 bases, J lost 7 bases, and 12 bases lay in between. The CDR3 is made up of 13 amino acids. CDR1 is SGHVS, CDR2 FNYEAQ, per germline. The CDR3 region is CASSPLADQPQHF. The DNA of the CDR3 is TGTGCCAGCAGCCCCCTGGCTGACCAGCCCCAGCATTTT.

This sequence joins TRBV28 and TRBJ1-2, with a possible D match to TRBD1 (6 bases). V dropped 2 bases and J dropped 7 bases, with 14 bases sitting between them. Germline CDR1 is MDHEN and CDR2 is SYDVKM. The CDR3 is 14 amino acids. The CDR3 loop reads CASSLRGRGLGYTF. CDR3 in DNA: TGTGCCAGCAGTTTAAGGGGCCGGGGGCTTGGCTACACCTTC.

The V gene is TRBV3-1, the J gene TRBJ2-5; unclear D gene. CDR1 and CDR2 (germline): LGHDT, YNNKEL (reference sequence). This CDR3 contains 15 residues. Deletions cut 4 bases from V and 0 bases from J, with 12 bases between. The CDR3 DNA reads TGTGCCAGCAGCCCCGACGGGCTCCACCAAGAGACCCAGTACTTC. Protein product: CASSPDGLHQETQYF.

This clonotype has a count of ten or more. The chain joins TRBV6-4 to TRBJ2-1; TRBD2 agrees at 12 bases. Germline V lookup: CDR1 MRHNA, CDR2 SNTAGT. V trimming: 6 bases; J trimming: 3 bases; junction bases outside the gene matches: 3. The CDR3 is made up of 15 amino acids. In DNA, the CDR3 is TGTGCCAGCAGCCCGACTAGCGGGGGCTACAATGAGCAGTTCTTC. Amino acid sequence: CASSPTSGGYNEQFF.

Ten or more counts support this clonotype. The J gene is TRBJ2-7, the V gene TRBV5-6; TRBD2 is a possible D gene (6 bases). CDR1 and CDR2 from the germline V gene are SGHDT and YYEEEE. Deletions cut 2 bases from V and 4 bases from J, with 7 bases between. The CDR3 is 12 amino acids. CDR3 in amino acids: CASSFGTYEQYV. The DNA of the CDR3 is TGTGCCAGCAGCTTTGGGACTTACGAGCAGTACGTC.

This clonotype was recorded a few times. J is TRBJ2-5 and V is TRBV6-5; tentatively, D is TRBD1 (6 bases). CDR1 is MNHEY, CDR2 SVGAGI, per germline. V lost 6 bases to trimming and J lost 2 bases, with 16 bases between them. CDR3 size: 15 residues. The CDR3 DNA reads as TGTGCCAGCAGCTGGGCAGGGGCCGTTCAAGAGACCCAGTACTTC. Encoded protein: CASSWAGAVQETQYF.

V is TRBV20-1 and J is TRBJ1-1; D possibly corresponds to TRBD1 (5 bases). This CDR3 contains 16 residues. V gave up 4 bases and J gave up 3 bases, with 21 bases separating them. Germline-derived CDR1 and CDR2 are DFQATT and SNEGSKA (reference sequence). The CDR3 DNA sequence: TGCAGTGCTATGGGGAGGGAAGGTGCGGGGGACACTGAAGCTTTCTTT. It translates to CSAMGREGAGDTEAFF.

The genes are TRBV6-1 and TRBJ2-2, with TRBD2 matching 7 bases. From germline, CDR1 is MNHNS and CDR2 SASEGT. The ends lost 5 bases at V and 2 bases at J; junction bases unmatched: 8. The CDR3 extends over 16 amino acids. CDR3 bases: TGTGCCAGCAGTAACCTCTGGGGGGGAAACACCGGGGAGCTGTTTTTT. Its protein is CASSNLWGGNTGELFF.

This clonotype appeared many times. The chain couples TRBV12-3 or TRBV12-4 to TRBJ2-1; D unresolved. The germline V and J ends were trimmed by 4 bases and 4 bases, with 14 bases remaining between them. This CDR3 has 15 residues. CDR3 loop: CASSWGLWRYNEQFF. CDR3 coding DNA: TGTGCCAGCAGTTGGGGTTTATGGAGATACAATGAGCAGTTCTTC.

This chain links TRBV4-3 with TRBJ2-1; D tentatively fits TRBD1 or TRBD2 (5 bases each). CDR3 length equals 15 residues. V was cut by 0 bases and J by 5 bases, with 11 bases left in between. Per germline, CDR1 LGHNA and CDR2 YSLEER. Here the CDR3 DNA reads TGCGCCAGCAGCCAAGACCGAGGGACCCACAATGAGCAGTTCTTC. It encodes CASSQDRGTHNEQFF.

This sequence joins TRBV14 and TRBJ1-1; D is unclear. The CDR3 extends over 15 amino acids. V was trimmed by 4 bases and J by 3 bases, leaving 15 bases between them. Germline-derived CDR1 and CDR2 are SGHDN and FVKESK. In DNA form, the CDR3 reads TGTGCCAGCAGCCCACTCAGCGCCATACACACTGAAGCTTTCTTT. It yields the protein CASSPLSAIHTEAFF. Based on the CDR3 plus reference TRBV14 and TRBJ1-1, the full variable domain is EAGVTQFPSHSVIEKGQTVTLRCDPISGHDNLYWYRRVMGKEIKFLLHFVKESKQDESGMPNNRFLAERTGGTYSTLKVQPAELEDSGVYFCASSPLSAIHTEAFFGQGTRLTVV.

The rearrangement joins TRBV27 to TRBJ1-2; maybe TRBD1 (5 bases). Germline CDR1 reads MNHEY; CDR2 reads SMNVEV (reference sequence). V lost 6 bases, J lost 6 bases, and 20 bases lay in between. The CDR3 covers 15 residues. This chain's CDR3 is CASSYGTKGRNGYTF. DNA of the CDR3: TGTGCCAGCAGCTACGGGACCAAGGGGAGGAATGGCTACACCTTC.

This clonotype appeared a few times. The rearrangement uses TRBV5-1 and TRBJ2-6, with 10 nucleotides matching TRBD1. J lost 2 bases, V lost 4 bases, and 15 bases had no gene match. The V gene's germline CDR1 is SGHRS and CDR2 YFSETQ. The length of the CDR3 is 20 residues. CDR3: CASSPILSTGGSTGANVLTF. In DNA, the CDR3 is TGCGCCAGCAGCCCTATCCTATCGACAGGGGGCTCCACTGGGGCCAACGTCCTGACTTTC.

CDR3: CASSSLGGTEAFF. In DNA, the CDR3 is TGTGCCAGCAGCTCCTTAGGGGGCACTGAAGCTTTCTTT. The rearrangement uses TRBV7-6 and TRBJ1-1, with D perhaps TRBD1 (6 bases). The germline CDR1 and CDR2 sequences are SGHVS and FNYEAQ. Trimming shortened V by 4 bases and J by 4 bases, and 10 bases separated the two germline ends. The CDR3 extends over 13 amino acids. The variable domain in full, with the rest retrieved from reference TRBV7-6 and TRBJ1-1, is GAGVSQSPRYKVTKRGQDVALRCDPISGHVSLYWYRQALGQGPEFLTYFNYEAQQDKSGLPNDRFSAERPEGSISTLTIQRTEQRDSAMYRCASSSLGGTEAFFGQGTRLTVV.

Only a few counts were recorded for this clonotype. This rearrangement joins TRBV23-1 to TRBJ2-7; D is unresolved. TRBV23-1 is filed as an ORF, its function uncertain. Trimming stripped 0 bases from V and 3 bases from J, with 6 bases between. CDR3 length: 13 residues. Here the CDR3 DNA reads TGCGCCAGCAGTCAATCGAACTTCTACGAGCAGTACTTC. Protein product: CASSQSNFYEQYF.

This clonotype was picked up a small number of times. The rearrangement joins TRBV7-2 to TRBJ2-7; no clear D gene. Germline values: CDR1 SGHTA, CDR2 FQGNSA. The V end was cut by 1 base, the J end by 2 bases, with 9 bases between. This CDR3 region has 14 residues. CDR3 sequence: CASSLEGYPYEQYF. CDR3 bases: TGTGCCAGCAGCTTAGAGGGCTACCCCTACGAGCAGTACTTC.

This clonotype was seen more than once but under ten times. The chain joins TRBV27 to TRBJ1-6, with 7 bases identical to TRBD1. CDR1 and CDR2 (germline): MNHEY, SMNVEV (reference sequence). J was trimmed by 10 bases and V by 6 bases; bases with no gene match: 12. The CDR3 has 15 residues. CDR3 residues: CASSDAQGLWSPLHF. As DNA, the CDR3 is TGTGCCAGCAGCGATGCACAGGGGCTTTGGTCACCCCTCCACTTT.

This clonotype was observed a few times. The J gene is TRBJ2-5, the V gene TRBV7-9; D might be TRBD2 (5 bases). Between the trimmed V and J ends, which lost 5 bases and 5 bases, there was a span of 18 bases. The CDR3 length is 15 residues. The V gene's germline CDR1 is SEHNR and CDR2 FQNEAQ (reference sequence). The CDR3 DNA sequence: TGTGCCAGCAGCATCCATCGGGGTGGACCGGAGACCCAGTACTTC. Protein product: CASSIHRGGPETQYF.

In this sample, this clonotype turned up a few times. V and J are TRBV4-3 and TRBJ1-4; no clear D gene. Looked up from germline, CDR1 is LGHNA and CDR2 is YSLEER. V was pared by 1 base and J by 6 bases, with 15 bases between. The CDR3 totals 16 residues. CDR3 residues: CASSQASFRTDEKLFF. The CDR3 DNA is TGCGCCAGCAGCCAAGCCTCTTTCAGGACGGATGAAAAACTGTTTTTT.

The chain recombines TRBV29-1 with TRBJ1-3; D not resolved. Germline V lookup: CDR1 SQVTM, CDR2 ANQGSEA. V was trimmed by 7 bases and J by 3 bases, leaving 7 bases between them. CDR3 length equals 11 residues. DNA of the CDR3: TGCAGCGGCATAAATGGAAACACCATATATTTT. Translated: CSGINGNTIYF.

In its sample, this clonotype was seen a few times. CDR3 sequence (DNA): TGTGCCAGCAGCTACGAGGGGCAAAATCAGCCCCAGCATTTT. This encodes CASSYEGQNQPQHF. The rearrangement uses TRBV11-2 and TRBJ1-5; the D gene is possibly TRBD1 (5 bases). V was shortened by 4 bases and J by 4 bases, with 11 bases between the two germline ends. CDR3 length equals 14 residues. Looked up from germline, CDR1 is SGHAT and CDR2 is FQNNGV.

This clonotype was picked up a small number of times. The genes are TRBV5-6 and TRBJ1-5; maybe TRBD1 (5 bases). Germline V CDR1 and CDR2: SGHDT, YYEEEE. The CDR3 contains 16 residues. Trimming cost V 4 bases and J 1 base, with 15 bases left between them. The CDR3 is CASSLGGQMSNQPQHF. The CDR3 DNA sequence: TGTGCCAGCAGCCTGGGAGGACAAATGAGCAATCAGCCCCAGCATTTT.

This clonotype has a count of ten or more. V gene TRBV10-3 combines with J gene TRBJ1-2; D might be TRBD1 (5 bases). The germline V gene has CDR1 ENHRY and CDR2 SYGVKD. The CDR3 contains 17 residues. The germline V and J ends were trimmed by 6 bases and 6 bases, with 26 bases remaining between them. The CDR3 sequence: CAIRNGPEVIGDHGYTF. CDR3 nucleotide sequence: TGTGCCATCAGAAACGGCCCGGAGGTTATCGGGGACCATGGCTACACCTTC.